These 16 T cell receptor beta chains share one sample of origin, sequenced in a study of shared clonotypes between healthy human individuals. Here immunoSEQ multiplex PCR was the method, and the copy in TCRdb shows in-frame clones only, minus some. This sample has 2 million to 3 million clones, with roughly 93% found just once. Material: naive CD4+ T cells from PBMCs. As to subset: CD45RA+ positively selected. These receptors came from a man aged 18 to 35 in good health. Some clones in this sample may be carry-over from other donors' samples.

This chain joins TRBV27 and TRBJ1-5; D may be TRBD1 (5 bases). CDR3 length equals 15 residues. V was trimmed by 6 bases and J by 6 bases, leaving 18 bases between them. Germline V gives CDR1 MNHEY, CDR2 SMNVEV (reference sequence). In DNA form, the CDR3 reads TGTGCCAGCAGCATGGGACGGGGTTTCCTTCAGCCCCAGCATTTT. Translating it yields CASSMGRGFLQPQHF.

The chain uses TRBV5-6 and TRBJ1-5; 7 bases are a match to TRBD1. Germline CDR1 and CDR2: SGHDT and YYEEEE. This CDR3 is 15 amino acids long. With V trimmed by 2 bases and J by 4 bases, 6 bases remained unmatched. The DNA for the CDR3 is TGTGCCAGCAGCTTTTTCTCAGGGGGGAATCAGCCCCAGCATTTT. Residues: CASSFFSGGNQPQHF.

The J gene is TRBJ1-5, the V gene TRBV6-5; no clear D. Germline V gene sequence: CDR1 MNHEY, CDR2 SVGAGI. This CDR3 is built from 16 residues. Between the trimmed V and J ends, which lost 2 bases and 6 bases, there was a span of 17 bases. The CDR3 region is CASSYGSPWWGQPQHF. For the CDR3, the DNA is TGTGCCAGCAGTTACGGGTCTCCGTGGTGGGGTCAGCCCCAGCATTTT.

V and J are TRBV4-1 and TRBJ1-2, with a weak D call TRBD1 (6 bases). V was shortened by 3 bases and J by 4 bases, with 18 bases between the two germline ends. Germline CDR1 MGHRA, CDR2 YSYEKL. The CDR3 runs 16 residues. The CDR3 DNA sequence: TGCGCCAGCAGCCATGCAACACAGGGATTAAGCTATGGCTACACCTTC. Translating it yields CASSHATQGLSYGYTF.

This chain connects TRBV7-2 to TRBJ2-3, with TRBD2 matching over 11 bases. V gave up 3 bases and J gave up 2 bases; unmatched junction bases: 1. The germline V gene has CDR1 SGHTA and CDR2 FQGNSA. The CDR3 has 15 residues. DNA of the CDR3: TGTGCCAGCAGCTTGACTAGCGGGGTCACAGATACGCAGTATTTT. Translation gives CASSLTSGVTDTQYF. The complete variable domain, with remaining parts taken from reference TRBV7-2 and TRBJ2-3, reads GAGVSQSPSNKVTEKGKDVELRCDPISGHTALYWYRQSLGQGLEFLIYFQGNSAPDKSGLPSDRFSAERTGGSVSTLTIQRTQQEDSAVYLCASSLTSGVTDTQYFGPGTRLTVL.

The rearrangement links TRBV11-3 to TRBJ2-5; TRBD2 aligns across 7 bases. The J segment lost 5 bases and the V segment lost 1 base, leaving 7 bases of the junction unmatched. This CDR3 comprises 15 residues. Germline values: CDR1 SGHNT, CDR2 YENEEA. Written as DNA, the CDR3 is TGTGCCAGCAGCTTAGGCGGGAGCTCTTGGGAGACCCAGTACTTC. Translating gives CASSLGGSSWETQYF.

J is TRBJ2-2 and V is TRBV1; the listed D gene, TRBD1, was not tested against the DNA. TRBV1 is listed as a pseudogene. The CDR3 spans 17 residues. CDR3 bases: TGCACCAGCAGCCAAGAGACCGGGACAGGGCCCACCGGGGAGCTGTTTTTT. Amino acid sequence: CTSSQETGTGPTGELFF.

Written as DNA, the CDR3 is TGTGCCAGCAGCCAAGGAGGGAGCGGGAGGGATCAAGAGACCCAGTACTTC. Protein sequence: CASSQGGSGRDQETQYF. The V gene is TRBV4-2, the J gene TRBJ2-5; TRBD2 agrees at 10 bases. Per the germline V gene, CDR1 is LGHNA and CDR2 is YNFKEQ. Unmatched junction bases numbered 7, after V lost 1 base and J lost 2 bases. The CDR3 runs to 17 residues.

This chain connects TRBV20-1 to TRBJ1-4, with D perhaps TRBD1 (5 bases). The CDR3 contains 11 residues. Germline CDR1 reads DFQATT; CDR2 reads SNEGSKA (reference sequence). V lost 3 bases and J lost 13, with 12 bases in between. CDR3 loop: CSARSLGGLFF. The DNA for the CDR3 is TGCAGTGCTAGGTCCCTTGGGGGACTGTTTTTT.

This chain links TRBV4-2 with TRBJ2-4; D is perhaps TRBD2 (5 bases). V gave up 5 bases and J gave up 1 base, with 12 bases separating them. CDR3 length: 15 amino acids. Germline V gives CDR1 LGHNA, CDR2 YNFKEQ. The CDR3 is CASSSALAAKNIQYF. The CDR3 nucleotides are TGTGCCAGCAGCTCGGCTTTAGCGGCCAAAAACATTCAGTACTTC.

CDR3 DNA: TGTGCCAGCAGCTTAAAACAACACAATGAGCAGTTCTTC. It codes for CASSLKQHNEQFF. This chain joins TRBV7-9 and TRBJ2-1; D call uncertain. Trimming took off 2 bases at V and 5 bases at J, with 7 bases between the two ends. The CDR3 covers 13 residues. CDR1 is SEHNR and CDR2 is FQNEAQ in the germline V gene (reference sequence). The whole variable domain, filled in from reference TRBV7-9 and TRBJ2-1, reads DTGVSQNPRHKITKRGQNVTFRCDPISEHNRLYWYRQTLGQGPEFLTYFQNEAQLEKSRLLSDRFSAERPKGSFSTLEIQRTEQGDSAMYLCASSLKQHNEQFFGPGTRLTVL.

The chain carries TRBV6-1 and TRBJ1-3; TRBD1 matches 9 bases. Trimming at V came to 4 bases and at J to 0 bases, leaving 4 bases not matched to a gene. The CDR3 has 16 residues. Per the germline V gene, CDR1 is MNHNS and CDR2 is SASEGT. The CDR3 loop reads CASSGQGGYSGNTIYF. The CDR3 DNA reads as TGTGCCAGCAGTGGACAGGGGGGGTACTCTGGAAACACCATATATTTT.

The V gene is TRBV2, the J gene TRBJ2-5; TRBD2 matches at 7 bases. The CDR3 covers 14 residues. The V and J ends lost 6 bases and 9 bases, in that order; junction bases with no gene match: 13. The germline V gene has CDR1 SNHLY and CDR2 FYNNEI. The CDR3 reads CASSDNGREEAQYF. CDR3 DNA sequence: TGTGCCAGCAGCGACAACGGACGGGAGGAGGCCCAGTACTTC.

The V call is TRBV28, the J call TRBJ1-2; D unresolved. This CDR3 is 12 amino acids long. V was cut by 3 bases and J by 1 base, with 3 bases left in between. The germline V gene encodes CDR1 MDHEN and CDR2 SYDVKM. This CDR3 is CASSFHNYGYTF. The CDR3 DNA is TGTGCCAGCAGTTTTCATAACTATGGCTACACCTTC.

The rearrangement joins TRBV20-1 to TRBJ1-2; D may be TRBD1 (5 bases). Germline V CDR1 and CDR2: DFQATT, SNEGSKA (reference sequence). V lost 6 bases to trimming and J lost 6 bases, with 11 bases between them. This CDR3 is built from 11 residues. CDR3 region: CSAGGYDGYTF. The CDR3 DNA reads TGCAGTGCGGGGGGGTACGATGGCTACACCTTC.

This chain joins TRBV4-1 and TRBJ2-6; D remains unclear. This CDR3 is built from 14 residues. Germline CDR1 is MGHRA and CDR2 is YSYEKL. Trimming shortened V by 1 base and J by 4 bases, and 5 bases separated the two germline ends. Here the CDR3 reads CASSQVGGANVLTF. The CDR3, as DNA: TGCGCCAGCAGCCAAGTCGGGGGGGCCAACGTCCTGACTTTC.